The 20 T cell receptor beta chains given below trace back to one sample, sequenced in a study of PD-1 blockade in classical Hodgkin lymphoma. Sequenced by immunoSEQ multiplex PCR; TCRdb stores in-frame clones only, minus some. The table has 70,000 or so clones, over 90% seen once. The time point was: newly diagnosed, previously untreated cHL patient sample. The specimen was peripheral blood mononuclear cells (PBMCs). Receptors originate from a human donor with classical Hodgkin lymphoma.

The V and J genes are TRBV5-4 and TRBJ1-1; maybe TRBD1 (6 bases). The CDR3 is 13 residues long. Trimming removed 3 bases at V and 1 base at J, with 7 bases between. Germline values: CDR1 SGHNT, CDR2 YYREEE (reference sequence). For the CDR3, the DNA is TGTGCCAGCAGCTGGACAGAGAACACTGAAGCTTTCTTT. It encodes CASSWTENTEAFF.

The V gene is TRBV7-2, the J gene TRBJ2-2; 10 bases match TRBD2. The germline CDR1 and CDR2 sequences are SGHTA and FQGNSA. This CDR3 contains 14 residues. Germline trimming cut 5 bases from V and 6 bases from J; bases unmatched to any gene: 3. The CDR3 bases are TGTGCCAGCAGCCTGAGCGGGGGGGCCGGGGAGCTGTTTTTT. This translates into CASSLSGGAGELFF.

The chain is built from TRBV28 and TRBJ2-2; 11 bases map to TRBD2. The germline gives CDR1 MDHEN, CDR2 SYDVKM. Trimming removed 3 bases from V and 5 bases from J; junction bases left unmatched: 2. CDR3 size: 15 residues. The CDR3 region is CASSFRLAGTGELFF. The CDR3 DNA is TGTGCCAGCAGTTTCCGACTAGCGGGAACCGGGGAGCTGTTTTTT. Variable domain in full (rest from reference TRBV28 and TRBJ2-2): DVKVTQSSRYLVKRTGEKVFLECVQDMDHENMFWYRQDPGLGLRLIYFSYDVKMKEKGDIPEGYSVSREKKERFSLILESASTNQTSMYLCASSFRLAGTGELFFGEGSRLTVL.

This clone was observed once. The gene calls are TRBV6-1 and TRBJ1-1, with D perhaps TRBD1 (6 bases). With 5 bases removed from V and 4 bases from J, the gap between germline ends came to 17 bases. There are 15 residues in the CDR3. Germline lookup yields CDR1 MNHNS and CDR2 SASEGT. The CDR3 reads CASSLRGGLGTEAFF. The DNA of the CDR3 is TGTGCCAGCAGTCTCCGCGGGGGGCTCGGCACTGAAGCTTTCTTT.

The genes are TRBV12-5 and TRBJ1-3, with a tentative D call TRBD1 (5 bases). The length of the CDR3 is 15 residues. The V gene lost 0 bases and the J gene lost 2 bases, with 8 bases spanning the gap. CDR1 LGHNT and CDR2 FRNRAP come from the germline V gene. The CDR3 coding sequence is TGTGCTAGTGGTTTGGTAGGGGCGGCTGGAAACACCATATATTTT. It is translated as CASGLVGAAGNTIYF. The whole variable domain, filled in from reference TRBV12-5 and TRBJ1-3, reads DARVTQTPRHKVTEMGQEVTMRCQPILGHNTVFWYRQTMMQGLELLAYFRNRAPLDDSGMPKDRFSAEMPDATLATLKIQPSEPRDSAVYFCASGLVGAAGNTIYFGEGSWLTVV.

The genes are TRBV13 and TRBJ2-2; D might be TRBD1 (6 bases). V lost 5 bases and J 8 bases, leaving 15 bases between the germline ends. The length of the CDR3 is 14 residues. Germline V gives CDR1 PRHDT, CDR2 FYEKMQ (reference sequence). The CDR3 DNA reads TGTGCCAGCAGCCCACGACAGGTTTCGGGGGAGCTGTTTTTT. Encoded protein: CASSPRQVSGELFF.

V and J are TRBV7-9 and TRBJ2-1; unclear D gene. CDR3 length: 14 amino acids. The germline V gene encodes CDR1 SEHNR and CDR2 FQNEAQ (reference sequence). V lost 5 bases, J lost 10 bases, and 18 bases lay in between. CDR3 sequence: CASSRQIDVREQFF. CDR3 bases: TGTGCCAGCAGCCGCCAGATAGACGTCAGGGAGCAGTTCTTC.

This rearrangement joins TRBV11-2 to TRBJ1-3; D remains unclear. The V gene lost 3 bases and the J gene lost 3 bases, with 12 bases spanning the gap. This CDR3 is 15 amino acids long. Germline V gene lookup returns CDR1 SGHAT and CDR2 FQNNGV. This chain's CDR3 is CASSFGLGLGNTIYF. In nucleotides, the CDR3 is TGTGCCAGCAGCTTTGGATTAGGTCTTGGAAACACCATATATTTT.

The gene calls are TRBV30 and TRBJ2-1; D is possibly TRBD2 (6 bases). V was trimmed by 6 bases and J by 7 bases, leaving 19 bases between them. The CDR3 length is 14 residues. Germline CDR1 reads GTSNPN; CDR2 reads SVGIG (reference sequence). The CDR3 sequence is CACSPGLLSNEQFF. In DNA form, the CDR3 reads TGTGCCTGCTCGCCGGGACTTCTGTCTAATGAGCAGTTCTTC.

This clone was observed a single time. The genes are TRBV19 and TRBJ1-2; 7 nucleotides match TRBD1. Germline lookup yields CDR1 LNHDA and CDR2 SQIVND (reference sequence). CDR3 length equals 14 residues. V gave up 3 bases and J gave up 4 bases; unmatched junction bases: 5. Here the CDR3 reads CASSISGQRYGYTF. The DNA of the CDR3 is TGTGCCAGTAGTATTTCGGGACAGCGCTATGGCTACACCTTC.

The V and J genes are TRBV7-9 and TRBJ1-2; 7 bases match TRBD1. V gave up 2 bases and J gave up 4 bases; unmatched junction bases: 10. In germline, CDR1 is SEHNR, CDR2 FQNEAQ (reference sequence). The CDR3 extends over 16 amino acids. The CDR3 here is CASSLSDREGVYGYTF. CDR3 DNA: TGTGCCAGCAGCTTATCCGACAGGGAGGGTGTCTATGGCTACACCTTC.

The chain is built from TRBV7-8 and TRBJ1-5, with 8 bases matching TRBD1. The CDR3 is 17 amino acids. The junction had 7 bases not matched to a gene; V was cut back by 0 bases and J by 3 bases. Looked up from germline, CDR1 is SGHVS and CDR2 is FQNEAQ. The CDR3, as DNA: TGTGCCAGCAGCTTAGCGTGGCGACAGGGGATCAATCAGCCCCAGCATTTT. This codes for CASSLAWRQGINQPQHF.

In its sample, this clone was seen once. The genes are TRBV2 and TRBJ2-5; 9 bases line up with TRBD1. Germline V lookup: CDR1 SNHLY, CDR2 FYNNEI. The CDR3 runs 14 residues. V lost 7 bases to trimming and J lost 3 bases; unmatched junction nucleotides: 6. CDR3 DNA: TGTGCCAGCAACCGGGGACAGGGAGAAGAGACCCAGTACTTC. It is translated as CASNRGQGEETQYF. The entire variable domain, with the rest obtained from reference TRBV2 and TRBJ2-5, is as follows: EPEVTQTPSHQVTQMGQEVILRCVPISNHLYFYWYRQILGQKVEFLVSFYNNEISEKSEIFDDQFSVERPDGSNFTLKIRSTKLEDSAMYFCASNRGQGEETQYFGPGTRLLVL.

Only one count was recorded for this clone. The chain carries TRBV7-9 and TRBJ2-1; 12 bases match TRBD2. V trimming: 6 bases; J trimming: 6 bases; junction bases outside the gene matches: 6. This CDR3 region has 15 residues. CDR1 and CDR2 from the germline V gene are SEHNR and FQNEAQ (reference sequence). The CDR3 region has the DNA TGTGCCAGCAGTGAGACTAGCGGGAGTGCCAATGAGCAGTTCTTC. The encoded protein is CASSETSGSANEQFF.

This clone has a single count. The rearrangement links TRBV29-1 to TRBJ2-5; 12 nucleotides align to TRBD2. The CDR3 length is 13 residues. CDR1 SQVTM and CDR2 ANQGSEA come from the germline V gene. After removal of 7 bases from V and 5 bases from J, the junction contained 5 bases not matched to a gene. This chain's CDR3 is CSASGGGFETQYF. CDR3 sequence (DNA): TGCAGCGCTAGCGGGGGGGGTTTTGAGACCCAGTACTTC.

The genes are TRBV5-1 and TRBJ2-3, with 15 bases matching TRBD2. CDR3 size: 18 residues. V was clipped by 3 bases and J by 0 bases; unmatched bases: 5. Germline-derived CDR1 and CDR2 are SGHRS and YFSETQ. Here the CDR3 reads CASSWPGLAGGSTDTQYF. CDR3 sequence (DNA): TGCGCCAGCAGCTGGCCGGGACTAGCGGGGGGTAGCACAGATACGCAGTATTTT. The variable domain in full, with the rest retrieved from reference TRBV5-1 and TRBJ2-3, is KAGVTQTPRYLIKTRGQQVTLSCSPISGHRSVSWYQQTPGQGLQFLFEYFSETQRNKGNFPGRFSGRQFSNSRSEMNVSTLELGDSALYLCASSWPGLAGGSTDTQYFGPGTRLTVL.

This chain joins TRBV5-1 and TRBJ1-4; 8 bases line up with TRBD1. Per the germline V gene, CDR1 is SGHRS and CDR2 is YFSETQ. Trimming took 0 bases from V and 3 from J; bases not matched to a gene: 4. The CDR3 is made up of 16 amino acids. CDR3 bases: TGCGCCAGCAGCTTGGCTGGACAGGGACCTAATGAAAAACTGTTTTTT. Amino acid sequence: CASSLAGQGPNEKLFF.

V gene TRBV28 combines with J gene TRBJ2-3; the match to TRBD2 covers 8 bases. Germline V gene lookup returns CDR1 MDHEN and CDR2 SYDVKM. The V and J ends lost 1 base and 2 bases, in that order; junction bases with no gene match: 5. The CDR3 length is 16 residues. CDR3 protein: CASSLSREGSTDTQYF. The CDR3, as DNA: TGTGCCAGCAGTTTATCTCGGGAGGGATCCACAGATACGCAGTATTTT.

This clone was seen just once. The chain combines TRBV19 with TRBJ2-3, with 15 bases that match TRBD2. The germline V gene has CDR1 LNHDA and CDR2 SQIVND (reference sequence). V gave up 1 base and J gave up 8 bases; unmatched junction bases: 7. This CDR3 has 17 residues. The CDR3 loop is CASSIALGLAGGGTQYF. In nucleotides, the CDR3 is TGTGCCAGTAGTATAGCGCTGGGACTAGCGGGAGGCGGTACGCAGTATTTT.

The chain has TRBV14 and TRBJ2-3; no clear D gene. Germline lookup yields CDR1 SGHDN and CDR2 FVKESK. The V and J ends lost 4 bases and 8 bases respectively, with 10 bases between them. CDR3 length equals 12 residues. The CDR3 spells CASSRGVGTQYF. The DNA for the CDR3 is TGTGCCAGCAGCCGTGGCGTCGGTACGCAGTATTTT.